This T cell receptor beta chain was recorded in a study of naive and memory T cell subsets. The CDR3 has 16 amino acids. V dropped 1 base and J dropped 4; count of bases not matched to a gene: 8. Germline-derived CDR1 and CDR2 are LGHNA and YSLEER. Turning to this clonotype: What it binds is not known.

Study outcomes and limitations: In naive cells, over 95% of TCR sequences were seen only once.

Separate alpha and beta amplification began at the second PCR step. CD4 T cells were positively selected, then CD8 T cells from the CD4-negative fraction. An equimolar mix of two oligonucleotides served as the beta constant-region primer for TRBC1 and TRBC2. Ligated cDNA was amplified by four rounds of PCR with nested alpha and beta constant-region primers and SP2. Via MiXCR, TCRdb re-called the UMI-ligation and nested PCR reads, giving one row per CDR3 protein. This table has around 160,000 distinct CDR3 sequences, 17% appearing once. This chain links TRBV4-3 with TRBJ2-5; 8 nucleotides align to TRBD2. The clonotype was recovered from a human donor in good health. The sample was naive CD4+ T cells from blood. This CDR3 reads CASSQGGSGNLETQYF. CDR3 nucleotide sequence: TGCGCCAGCAGCCAAGGGGGTAGCGGGAATCTAGAGACCCAGTACTTC.